The 17 T cell receptor beta chains given below trace back to one sample, sequenced in a study of blood T cell repertoires in COVID-19. TCRdb's table, derived via immunoSEQ multiplex PCR, lists solely in-frame clones and lacks some. The sample lists around 200,000 clones; 75% to 85% were seen once. The specimen was peripheral blood. The receptors originated from a woman in her forties with COVID-19, enrolled during active disease.

This chain uses TRBV30 with TRBJ1-3; 7 bases are a match to TRBD1. With 2 bases clipped from V and 3 bases from J, the junction kept 4 bases outside the gene matches. The CDR3 consists of 14 residues. From germline, CDR1 is GTSNPN and CDR2 SVGIG (reference sequence). CDR3 sequence: CAWSPDRVGNTIYF. The CDR3 DNA is TGTGCCTGGAGTCCCGACAGGGTTGGAAACACCATATATTTT.

V gene TRBV19 combines with J gene TRBJ1-2; D call uncertain. V lost 6 bases to trimming and J lost 5 bases, with 13 bases between them. The CDR3 consists of 13 residues. CDR1 LNHDA and CDR2 SQIVND come from the germline V gene (reference sequence). The CDR3 nucleotides read TGTGCCAGTAGCACCGGCTGGGCTTATGGCTACACCTTC. This encodes CASSTGWAYGYTF.

By frequency in the sample, this clone is medium-sized (0.01 to 0.1%). The J gene is TRBJ1-1, the V gene TRBV6-4; D remains unclear. The V gene's germline CDR1 is MRHNA and CDR2 SNTAGT. The CDR3 extends over 13 amino acids. Trimming pared 4 bases from V and 2 bases from J, leaving 8 bases between. The CDR3, as DNA: TGTGCCAGCAGTGCCCTCTTTAACACTGAAGCTTTCTTT. It specifies CASSALFNTEAFF.

This clone was observed a few times. The chain joins TRBV14 to TRBJ2-7; the D gene is possibly TRBD1 (5 bases). Germline values: CDR1 SGHDN, CDR2 FVKESK. This CDR3 comprises 14 residues. V lost 0 bases and J lost 2, with 8 bases in between. In nucleotides, the CDR3 is TGTGCCAGCAGCCAAGAGCAGGGAACCTACGAGCAGTACTTC. Its translation: CASSQEQGTYEQYF.

The chain joins TRBV11-2 to TRBJ2-7; D may be TRBD1 (5 bases). Between the trimmed V and J ends, which lost 0 bases and 0 bases, there was a span of 9 bases. Germline V gives CDR1 SGHAT, CDR2 FQNNGV. The CDR3 spans 15 residues. The chain's CDR3 is CASSLEGALSYEQYF. The CDR3 nucleotides are TGTGCCAGCAGCTTAGAAGGGGCGCTCTCCTACGAGCAGTACTTC.

A single count supports this clone. This chain joins TRBV11-3 and TRBJ2-4; 7 bases match TRBD1. V lost 5 bases, J lost 3 bases, and 1 base stayed unmatched. The CDR3 spans 13 residues. The germline CDR1 and CDR2 sequences are SGHNT and YENEEA. CDR3 in amino acids: CASSGDSKNIQYF. The CDR3 DNA reads as TGTGCCAGCAGCGGGGACAGCAAAAACATTCAGTACTTC.

V usage is TRBV29-1 and J usage is TRBJ1-1; the match to TRBD1 covers 9 bases. Unmatched junction bases numbered 10, after V lost 1 base and J lost 4 bases. The CDR3 totals 16 residues. The germline V gene has CDR1 SQVTM and CDR2 ANQGSEA. The CDR3 coding sequence is TGCAGCGTTGAAGGCTGGGACAGGGCTACTGGCACTGAAGCTTTCTTT. Its translation is CSVEGWDRATGTEAFF.

The rearrangement links TRBV5-5 to TRBJ1-2, with D possibly matching TRBD1 (6 bases). V was pared by 0 bases and J by 4 bases, with 25 bases between. Germline values: CDR1 SGHKS, CDR2 YYEKEE (reference sequence). The CDR3 is 19 residues long. DNA for the CDR3: TGTGCCAGCAGCTTGGATACAGCGGACAGCCAAAGGGTTCCCTATGGCTACACCTTC. Translation: CASSLDTADSQRVPYGYTF.

With regard to this clone: Distinct nucleotide sequences in the sample also encode this CDR3. CDR3 sequence reads: CASSFRSGNTIYF. CDR3 nucleotide sequence: TGTGCCAGCAGTTTCCGTAGTGGAAACACCATATATTTT. The genes are TRBV27 and TRBJ1-3, with D hard to call. V lost 3 bases to trimming and J lost 3 bases, with 6 bases between them. The CDR3 consists of 13 residues. CDR1 and CDR2 from the germline V gene are MNHEY and SMNVEV (reference sequence).

The V and J genes are TRBV10-3 and TRBJ2-3; TRBD2 matches 7 bases. The CDR3 runs to 15 residues. Unmatched junction bases numbered 8, after V lost 4 bases and J lost 4 bases. Germline CDR1 ENHRY, CDR2 SYGVKD. CDR3 residues: CAISGGGSVADTQYF. DNA for the CDR3: TGTGCCATCAGTGGGGGCGGGAGTGTCGCAGATACGCAGTATTTT.

The V and J genes are TRBV2 and TRBJ2-7; 12 bases line up with TRBD2. The germline CDR1 and CDR2 sequences are SNHLY and FYNNEI. The CDR3 has 14 amino acids. With 4 bases clipped from V and 5 bases from J, the junction kept 3 bases outside the gene matches. CDR3 in DNA: TGTGCCAGCAGTGGGACTAGCGGGAAGGACGAGCAGTACTTC. It encodes CASSGTSGKDEQYF. The full variable domain, completed using reference TRBV2 and TRBJ2-7, is EPEVTQTPSHQVTQMGQEVILRCVPISNHLYFYWYRQILGQKVEFLVSFYNNEISEKSEIFDDQFSVERPDGSNFTLKIRSTKLEDSAMYFCASSGTSGKDEQYFGPGTRLTVT.

This clone came up many times. As DNA, the CDR3 is TGTGCCACCAGTGACCCTTACTCCGGGGAGCTGTTTTTT. This encodes CATSDPYSGELFF. The rearrangement uses TRBV24-1 and TRBJ2-2, with unresolved D. The CDR3 runs to 13 residues. The germline CDR1 and CDR2 sequences are KGHDR and SFDVKD. Trimming pared 4 bases from V and 6 bases from J, leaving 8 bases between.

This chain uses TRBV5-1 with TRBJ1-3; TRBD1 aligns across 9 bases. The CDR3 totals 15 residues. The germline V gene has CDR1 SGHRS and CDR2 YFSETQ. The V segment lost 4 bases and the J segment 2 bases; nucleotides outside the gene matches: 4. The CDR3 sequence: CASSDRQGAGNTIYF. The DNA for the CDR3 is TGCGCCAGCAGCGACCGACAGGGGGCTGGAAACACCATATATTTT.

The V call is TRBV9, the J call TRBJ1-4; D unclear. CDR1 SGDLS and CDR2 YYNGEE come from the germline V gene. CDR3 length: 16 amino acids. V gave up 1 base and J gave up 0 bases, with 10 bases separating them. CDR3: CASSVSGLTTNEKLFF. CDR3 nucleotide sequence: TGTGCCAGCAGCGTAAGCGGACTTACAACTAATGAAAAACTGTTTTTT.

The chain links TRBV9 to TRBJ1-3, with a possible D match to TRBD1 (5 bases). The ends were cut back, 0 bases at V and 0 bases at J, with 10 bases in the middle. This CDR3 region has 16 residues. CDR1 is SGDLS and CDR2 is YYNGEE in the germline V gene. CDR3 sequence reads: CASSVVEGSSGNTIYF. CDR3 DNA: TGTGCCAGCAGCGTAGTGGAGGGGAGCTCTGGAAACACCATATATTTT. The variable domain in full, completed from reference TRBV9 and TRBJ1-3, reads DSGVTQTPKHLITATGQRVTLRCSPRSGDLSVYWYQQSLDQGLQFLIQYYNGEERAKGNILERFSAQQFPDLHSELNLSSLELGDSALYFCASSVVEGSSGNTIYFGEGSWLTVV.

The genes are TRBV5-6 and TRBJ2-7, with TRBD1 matching 10 bases. This CDR3 contains 15 residues. Germline-derived CDR1 and CDR2 are SGHDT and YYEEEE. J gave up 2 bases and V 3 bases, and 5 bases lay outside the gene matches. The chain's CDR3 is CASSSGQGSPYEQYF. DNA for the CDR3: TGTGCCAGCAGCTCGGGACAGGGGAGCCCCTACGAGCAGTACTTC.

This rearrangement joins TRBV11-2 to TRBJ1-2; 8 bases agree with TRBD1. V trimming: 5 bases; J trimming: 8 bases; junction bases outside the gene matches: 7. Germline CDR1 and CDR2: SGHAT and FQNNGV. The CDR3 spans 13 residues. For the CDR3, the DNA is TGTGCCAGCAGCCGGGGACAGGAGGTCGGCTACACCTTC. Protein product: CASSRGQEVGYTF.